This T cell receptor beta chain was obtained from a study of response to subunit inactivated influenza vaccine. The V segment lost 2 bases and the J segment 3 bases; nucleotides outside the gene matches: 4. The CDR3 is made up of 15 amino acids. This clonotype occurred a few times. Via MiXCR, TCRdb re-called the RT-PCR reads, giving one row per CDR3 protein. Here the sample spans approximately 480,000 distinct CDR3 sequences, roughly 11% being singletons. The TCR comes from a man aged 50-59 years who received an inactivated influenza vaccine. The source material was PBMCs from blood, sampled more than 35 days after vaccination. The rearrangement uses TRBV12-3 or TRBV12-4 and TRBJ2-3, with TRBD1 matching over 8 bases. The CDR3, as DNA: TGTGCCAGCAGTTTAAGCAGGGGGCGGACAGATACGCAGTATTTT. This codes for CASSLSRGRTDTQYF.